Below are 10 T cell receptor beta chains sequenced from a single sample in a study of cytomegalovirus exposure and HLA in healthy donors. Primers included in the PCR were 60 Vbeta and 13 Jbeta primers. Clones were read by immunoSEQ multiplex PCR, and TCRdb kept only the in-frame ones, dropping some. The table shows 55,000 to 85,000 clones, with about 84% occurring only once. Sequenced input: PBMCs. The receptors come from a man aged 18-30 years in good health and CMV-seropositive.

The V and J genes are TRBV6-1 and TRBJ1-1, with D maybe TRBD1 (5 bases). Trimming removed 4 bases from V and 1 base from J, with 16 bases in between. The CDR3 loop spans 16 amino acids. Germline V CDR1 and CDR2: MNHNS, SASEGT. The CDR3 here is CASSGKGTGGNTEAFF. The DNA of the CDR3 is TGTGCCAGCAGTGGCAAGGGCACCGGGGGGAACACTGAAGCTTTCTTT.

This chain connects TRBV14 to TRBJ2-5; tentatively, D is TRBD2 (6 bases). Germline loops: CDR1 SGHDN, CDR2 FVKESK. CDR3 size: 14 residues. The V end was cut by 1 base, the J end by 5 bases, with 11 bases between. CDR3: CASSQVLGGETQYF. CDR3 bases: TGTGCCAGCAGCCAAGTCTTAGGAGGGGAGACCCAGTACTTC.

The chain combines TRBV29-1 with TRBJ2-6; 10 bases agree with TRBD1. CDR3 length: 15 amino acids. Trimming cost V 6 bases and J 2 bases; bases outside gene matches: 4. Germline-derived CDR1 and CDR2 are SQVTM and ANQGSEA. The CDR3 here is CSVAGQGAGANVLTF. In nucleotides, the CDR3 is TGCAGCGTCGCTGGACAGGGGGCTGGGGCCAACGTCCTGACTTTC.

This chain connects TRBV4-1 to TRBJ2-2; TRBD2 matches at 8 bases. V dropped 1 base and J dropped 6; count of bases not matched to a gene: 7. The CDR3 sequence is 16 residues long. Germline CDR1 and CDR2: MGHRA and YSYEKL. CDR3 nucleotide sequence: TGCGCCAGCAGCCAAGGAGTCGTAGCGGGGCCCGGGGAGCTGTTTTTT. Amino acid sequence: CASSQGVVAGPGELFF.

The table lists this clone with a few counts. This chain uses TRBV30 with TRBJ2-6; D unresolved. The ends were cut back, 0 bases at V and 3 bases at J, with 6 bases in the middle. Germline V lookup: CDR1 GTSNPN, CDR2 SVGIG (reference sequence). This CDR3 region has 14 residues. The CDR3, as DNA: TGTGCCTGGAGTGTTGGCGGTGGGGCCAACGTCCTGACTTTC. Amino acid sequence: CAWSVGGGANVLTF.

J is TRBJ2-5 and V is TRBV7-2, with TRBD1 matching 9 bases. V lost 5 bases to trimming and J lost 0 bases; unmatched junction nucleotides: 4. Germline assignment: CDR1 SGHTA and CDR2 FQGNSA. The CDR3 has 15 amino acids. The DNA for the CDR3 is TGTGCCAGCAGCGCCGACAGGGGGTACCAAGAGACCCAGTACTTC. Translation gives CASSADRGYQETQYF.

The chain is built from TRBV6-5 and TRBJ1-1; the D gene is possibly TRBD1 (5 bases). The CDR3 is made up of 14 amino acids. V dropped 2 bases and J dropped 4 bases, with 11 bases sitting between them. Germline loops: CDR1 MNHEY, CDR2 SVGAGI. The DNA for the CDR3 is TGTGCCAGCAGTTACCGGCAGGGAGGCACTGAAGCTTTCTTT. Its translation: CASSYRQGGTEAFF.

The V call is TRBV4-1, the J call TRBJ2-3; 8 nucleotides align to TRBD2. The CDR3 sequence is 17 residues long. Germline assignment: CDR1 MGHRA and CDR2 YSYEKL. V lost 4 bases and J lost 2; bases outside the gene matches: 11. The CDR3 protein is CASSLPPGGQLTDTQYF. CDR3 DNA sequence: TGCGCCAGCAGCCTACCCCCGGGAGGGCAGCTCACAGATACGCAGTATTTT.

The V call is TRBV28, the J call TRBJ1-5, with TRBD1 as a possible D gene (5 bases). This CDR3 region has 12 residues. Germline CDR1 MDHEN, CDR2 SYDVKM. V lost 8 bases and J lost 6, with 11 bases in between. The CDR3 nucleotides read TGTGCCAGCTTAGGGGCAACTCAGCCCCAGCATTTT. As protein: CASLGATQPQHF.

The chain links TRBV7-9 to TRBJ1-2; 7 positions agree with TRBD1. The J segment lost 3 bases and the V segment lost 5 bases, leaving 3 bases of the junction unmatched. The germline CDR1 and CDR2 sequences are SEHNR and FQNEAQ (reference sequence). The CDR3 covers 13 residues. The CDR3 nucleotides are TGTGCCAGCAGCCATGGGACAGACTATGGCTACACCTTC. This translates into CASSHGTDYGYTF.